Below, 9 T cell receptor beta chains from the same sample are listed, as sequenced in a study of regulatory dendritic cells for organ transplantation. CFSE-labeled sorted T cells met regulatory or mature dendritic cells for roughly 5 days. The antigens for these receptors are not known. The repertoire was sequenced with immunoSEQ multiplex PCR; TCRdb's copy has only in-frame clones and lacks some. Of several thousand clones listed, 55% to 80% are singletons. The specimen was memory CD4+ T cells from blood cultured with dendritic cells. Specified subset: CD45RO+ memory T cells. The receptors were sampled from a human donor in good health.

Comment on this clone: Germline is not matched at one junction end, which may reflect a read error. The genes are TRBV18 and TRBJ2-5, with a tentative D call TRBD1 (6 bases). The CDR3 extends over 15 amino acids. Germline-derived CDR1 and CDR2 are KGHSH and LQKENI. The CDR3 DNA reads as TGTGCCAGCCCACCACCGGACAGTAAACAAGAGACCCAGTACTTC. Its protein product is CASPPPDSKQETQYF.

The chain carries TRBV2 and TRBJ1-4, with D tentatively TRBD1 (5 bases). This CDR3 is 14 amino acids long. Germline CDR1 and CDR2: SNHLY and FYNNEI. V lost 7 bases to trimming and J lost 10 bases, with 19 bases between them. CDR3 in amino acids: CASTPGGRYGKLFF. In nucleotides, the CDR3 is TGTGCCAGCACTCCGGGGGGACGGTATGGAAAACTGTTTTTT.

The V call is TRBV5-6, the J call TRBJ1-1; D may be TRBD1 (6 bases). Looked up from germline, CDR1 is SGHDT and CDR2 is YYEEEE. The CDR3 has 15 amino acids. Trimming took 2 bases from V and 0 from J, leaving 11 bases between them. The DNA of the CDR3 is TGTGCCAGCAGCTTCGGGGGGGGCATGAACACTGAAGCTTTCTTT. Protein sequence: CASSFGGGMNTEAFF.

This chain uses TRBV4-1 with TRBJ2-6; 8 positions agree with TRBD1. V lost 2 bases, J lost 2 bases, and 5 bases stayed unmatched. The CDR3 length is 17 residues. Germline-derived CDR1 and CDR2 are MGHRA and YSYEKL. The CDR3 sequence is CASSQPGQGPGANVLTF. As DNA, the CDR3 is TGCGCCAGCAGCCAACCTGGACAGGGTCCTGGGGCCAACGTCCTGACTTTC.

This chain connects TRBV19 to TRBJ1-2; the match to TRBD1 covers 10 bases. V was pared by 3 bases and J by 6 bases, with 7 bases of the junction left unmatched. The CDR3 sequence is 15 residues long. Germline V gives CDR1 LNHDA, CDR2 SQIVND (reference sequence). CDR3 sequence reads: CASSMSTGGLDGYTF. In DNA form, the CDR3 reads TGTGCCAGTAGTATGTCGACAGGGGGCTTGGATGGCTACACCTTC.

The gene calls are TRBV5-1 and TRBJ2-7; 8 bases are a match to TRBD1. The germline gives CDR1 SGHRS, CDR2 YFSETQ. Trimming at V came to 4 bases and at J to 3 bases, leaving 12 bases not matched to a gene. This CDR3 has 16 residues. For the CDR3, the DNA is TGCGCCAGCAGCACCGGGACAGGCCTCACCCTCTACGAGCAGTACTTC. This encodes CASSTGTGLTLYEQYF. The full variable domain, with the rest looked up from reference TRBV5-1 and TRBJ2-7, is KAGVTQTPRYLIKTRGQQVTLSCSPISGHRSVSWYQQTPGQGLQFLFEYFSETQRNKGNFPGRFSGRQFSNSRSEMNVSTLELGDSALYLCASSTGTGLTLYEQYFGPGTRLTVT.

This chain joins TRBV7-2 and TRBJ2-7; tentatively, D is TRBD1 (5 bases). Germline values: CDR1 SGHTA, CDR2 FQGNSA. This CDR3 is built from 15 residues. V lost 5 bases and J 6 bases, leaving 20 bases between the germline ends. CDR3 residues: CASSPLAYEQGEQYF. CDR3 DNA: TGTGCCAGCAGCCCACTGGCGTACGAGCAGGGCGAGCAGTACTTC.

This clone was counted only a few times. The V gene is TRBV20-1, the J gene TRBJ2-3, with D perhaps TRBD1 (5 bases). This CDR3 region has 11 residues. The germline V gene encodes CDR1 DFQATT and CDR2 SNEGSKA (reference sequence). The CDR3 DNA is TGCTCCGGGCAGGGCCCTCATACGCAGTATTTT. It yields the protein CSGQGPHTQYF.

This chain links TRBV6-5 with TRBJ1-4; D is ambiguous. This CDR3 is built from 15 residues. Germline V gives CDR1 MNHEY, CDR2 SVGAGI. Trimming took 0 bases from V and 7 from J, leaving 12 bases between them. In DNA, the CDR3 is TGTGCCAGCAGTTACTCTGGGCCAGATATTGAAAAACTGTTTTTT. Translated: CASSYSGPDIEKLFF.